Listed here are 9 T cell receptor beta chains from one sample, sequenced in a study of metastatic and nonmetastatic thyroid tumors. All patients were untreated before thyroid surgery. TCRdb re-called clones from the PCR reads using MiXCR. The sample consists of 25,000 to 35,000 clones, 15% to 20% of them appearing once. Sequenced sample: blood. Receptors were obtained from a female donor with papillary thyroid cancer or a benign thyroid nodule (not recorded which). Some clones in this sample may be carry-over from other donors' samples.

This clone rates as medium-sized. The V and J genes are TRBV6-2 or TRBV6-3 and TRBJ2-5, with TRBD1 identical over 7 bases. The length of the CDR3 is 15 residues. The germline V gene encodes CDR1 MNHEY and CDR2 SVGEGT. The ends lost 5 bases at V and 7 bases at J; junction bases unmatched: 13. The CDR3: CASSTPGQHGGTQYF. As DNA, the CDR3 is TGTGCCAGCAGTACACCGGGACAGCACGGCGGGACCCAGTACTTC.

V usage is TRBV30 and J usage is TRBJ2-5, with 8 bases that match TRBD2. This CDR3 comprises 16 residues. V trimming: 1 base; J trimming: 0 bases; junction bases outside the gene matches: 7. Looked up from germline, CDR1 is GTSNPN and CDR2 is SVGIG (reference sequence). The CDR3 protein is CAWSGRGGRDQETQYF. CDR3 DNA: TGTGCCTGGAGTGGACGGGGGGGCCGTGACCAAGAGACCCAGTACTTC.

This clone was found many times. Written as DNA, the CDR3 is TGTGCCAGTAGTGAGGGGTTTGGCAATCAGCCCCAGCATTTT. Translating it yields CASSEGFGNQPQHF. The J gene is TRBJ1-5, the V gene TRBV19, with TRBD1 as a possible D gene (5 bases). Trimming pared 5 bases from V and 2 bases from J, leaving 10 bases between. The CDR3 consists of 14 residues. The V gene's germline CDR1 is LNHDA and CDR2 SQIVND (reference sequence). The full variable domain, completed using reference TRBV19 and TRBJ1-5, is DGGITQSPKYLFRKEGQNVTLSCEQNLNHDAMYWYRQDPGQGLRLIYYSQIVNDFQKGDIAEGYSVSREKKESFPLTVTSAQKNPTAFYLCASSEGFGNQPQHFGDGTRLSIL.

This clone has more than one count but fewer than ten. This chain joins TRBV6-1 and TRBJ1-2; 12 bases are a match to TRBD1. This CDR3 comprises 15 residues. Trimming at V came to 7 bases and at J to 0 bases, leaving 3 bases not matched to a gene. The germline CDR1 and CDR2 sequences are MNHNS and SASEGT. The DNA for the CDR3 is TGTGCCAGCACCGGGACAGGGGGCGCTAACTATGGCTACACCTTC. It yields the protein CASTGTGGANYGYTF.

This clone appeared many times. This rearrangement joins TRBV27 to TRBJ1-2; a weak D match, TRBD1 (6 bases). Between the trimmed V and J ends, which lost 6 bases and 4 bases, there was a span of 12 bases. Germline V gives CDR1 MNHEY, CDR2 SMNVEV (reference sequence). This CDR3 spans 13 amino acids. The CDR3 DNA sequence: TGTGCCAGCAGGGACACAGGGCGCTATGGCTACACCTTC. As protein: CASRDTGRYGYTF.

This clone was counted many times. J is TRBJ1-1 and V is TRBV10-3; weak D call: TRBD1 (5 bases). Germline lookup yields CDR1 ENHRY and CDR2 SYGVKD. The CDR3 contains 15 residues. Trimming left V 3 bases short and J 5 bases short, with 16 bases between. The chain's CDR3 is CAISDFGAGGTEAFF. CDR3 nucleotide sequence: TGTGCCATCAGTGATTTTGGCGCGGGGGGGACTGAAGCTTTCTTT.

The J gene is TRBJ1-5, the V gene TRBV30, with a tentative D call TRBD1 (5 bases). Looked up from germline, CDR1 is GTSNPN and CDR2 is SVGIG (reference sequence). The germline V and J ends were trimmed by 2 bases and 0 bases, with 11 bases remaining between them. This CDR3 comprises 15 residues. As DNA, the CDR3 is TGTGCCTGGAGTCCTATCAGGGATAGCAATCAGCCCCAGCATTTT. Translation gives CAWSPIRDSNQPQHF.

This sequence joins TRBV27 and TRBJ1-1; D not certain. This CDR3 spans 11 amino acids. Between the trimmed V and J ends, which lost 8 bases and 9 bases, there was a span of 13 bases. Germline V lookup: CDR1 MNHEY, CDR2 SMNVEV (reference sequence). The chain's CDR3 is CASREAGKAFF. CDR3 nucleotides: TGTGCCAGCCGGGAGGCGGGGAAAGCTTTCTTT.

This clone has just a few counts. The gene calls are TRBV20-1 and TRBJ2-7, with D perhaps TRBD1 or TRBD2 (5 bases each). The CDR3 totals 15 residues. Germline CDR1 is DFQATT and CDR2 is SNEGSKA (reference sequence). V was cut by 6 bases and J by 2 bases, with 20 bases left in between. The DNA for the CDR3 is TGCAGTGCCGATCCCCCCGGGACCGCAACCTACGAGCAGTACTTC. Encoded protein: CSADPPGTATYEQYF.